This T cell receptor (beta chain) was identified in a study of CD8 T cells in ankylosing spondylitis. CDR3 length: 17 amino acids. V was pared by 6 bases and J by 8 bases, with 29 bases between. The germline V gene encodes CDR1 DFQATT and CDR2 SNEGSKA (reference sequence). This clonotype was seen many times. Its antigen is not identified. Via MiXCR, TCRdb re-called the 5' RACE reads, giving one row per CDR3 protein. This table has some 300,000 distinct CDR3 sequences, less than 25% appearing once. Notes on the study in general: A TCR beta motif made of roughly eight highly homologous variants seemed typical of ankylosing spondylitis blood.

V usage is TRBV20-1 and J usage is TRBJ2-1, with D maybe TRBD2 (5 bases). Material for sequencing was blood, either unsorted or a sorted T cell fraction (not recorded which). This TCR was recovered from a female donor with ankylosing spondylitis or in good health (not recorded which). CDR3 DNA sequence: TGCAGTGCCCCCTACCTACTCGGGTCGGGGTATGAGGATGAGCAGTTCTTC. Its translation: CSAPYLLGSGYEDEQFF.